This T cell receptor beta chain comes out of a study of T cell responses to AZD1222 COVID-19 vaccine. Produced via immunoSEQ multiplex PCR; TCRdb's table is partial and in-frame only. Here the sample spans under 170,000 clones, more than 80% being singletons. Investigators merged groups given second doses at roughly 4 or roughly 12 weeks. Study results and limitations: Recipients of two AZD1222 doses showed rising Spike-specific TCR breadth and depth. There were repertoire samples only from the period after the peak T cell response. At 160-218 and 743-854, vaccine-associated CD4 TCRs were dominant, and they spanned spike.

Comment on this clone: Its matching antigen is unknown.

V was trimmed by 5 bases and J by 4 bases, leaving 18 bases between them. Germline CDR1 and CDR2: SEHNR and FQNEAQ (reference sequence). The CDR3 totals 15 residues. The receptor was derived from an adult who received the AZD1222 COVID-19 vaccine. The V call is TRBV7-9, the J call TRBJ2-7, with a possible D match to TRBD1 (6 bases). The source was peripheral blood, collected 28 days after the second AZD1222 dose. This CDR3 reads CASSPSLTGKYEQYF. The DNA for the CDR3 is TGTGCCAGCAGCCCCAGTCTCACAGGGAAGTACGAGCAGTACTTC.